This T cell receptor (beta chain) was profiled in a study of T cells in Graves' hyperthyroidism and ophthalmopathy. Study-level findings and limits: A model of 13 V-J features distinguished ophthalmopathy from stable hyperthyroidism. In the blood, most expanded thyroid clonotypes above 0.001 appeared as well.

With a duration under 2 months, the hyperthyroidism was newly diagnosed in patients aged 18 to 65. The study left out patients who had uncontrolled infection, other autoimmune disease, pregnancy or lactation. A word on this clonotype: Its cognate antigen is unknown. Here the CDR3 omits its conserved ending phenylalanine or tryptophan, so a read error is the likely source.

The CDR3 extends over 13 amino acids. The J segment lost 5 bases and the V segment lost 5 bases, leaving 2 bases of the junction unmatched. The V gene's germline CDR1 is MNHNS and CDR2 SASEGT. There were TCR beta CDR3 regions amplified from RNA transcripts. The HTBI set primed first-round TCR CDR3 RT-PCR. From the multiplex PCR reads, TCRdb called clonotypes with MiXCR, one entry per CDR3 protein. The table lists about 760,000 distinct CDR3 sequences, roughly a third of them singletons. The TCR sequence derives from a woman aged 40 to 55 with Graves' hyperthyroidism. Specimen: blood. This rearrangement joins TRBV6-1 to TRBJ1-5; 8 bases are a match to TRBD1. CDR3 bases: TGTGCCAGCAGTCCACAGGGGGATCAGCCCCAGCATTCT. It yields the protein CASSPQGDQPQHS.